The rows below give T cell receptor beta chains drawn from one sample of a study of radiation and T cells in renal cell carcinoma. Clones were sequenced by immunoSEQ multiplex PCR, and TCRdb holds only the in-frame ones, with some missing. The data hold some 140,000 clones, with approximately 90% observed a single time. Sequenced here: blood, sampled from a patient whose treatment included radiotherapy and nephrectomy. Receptors originate from a woman between 45 and 60 years old with renal cell carcinoma. Each CDR3 is given with its conserved first and last residue. The D gene is left open where the match is weak. A clone size is listed for some rows: how often the clone was seen (once, few, many), or a class if it is expanded.

J gene | clone size | V gene | D gene | CDR3 protein | CDR3 DNA
TRBJ2-1 | . | TRBV11-2 | . | CASSLRGLQGYNEQFF | TGTGCCAGCAGCTTAAGGGGCCTACAGGGCTACAATGAGCAGTTCTTC
TRBJ2-5 | . | TRBV5-6 | . | CASSKTGDIGETQYF | TGTGCCAGCAGCAAGACGGGAGACATAGGGGAGACCCAGTACTTC
TRBJ1-4 | . | TRBV10-2 | TRBD1 | CASRGQVTNEKLFF | TGCGCCAGCAGGGGACAGGTGACTAATGAAAAACTGTTTTTT
TRBJ1-1 | . | TRBV5-5 | TRBD1 | CASSLIWTGGTEAFF | TGTGCCAGCAGCTTGATTTGGACAGGGGGCACTGAAGCTTTCTTT
TRBJ2-2 | . | TRBV7-3 | . | CASSLTSGELFF | TGTGCCAGCAGCTTAACAAGCGGGGAGCTGTTTTTT
TRBJ1-5 | . | TRBV2 | TRBD1 | CASSLRTGGNQPQHF | TGTGCCAGCAGCCTCCGGACAGGGGGCAATCAGCCCCAGCATTTT
TRBJ2-7 | . | TRBV6-1 | . | CASTYGGAAYEQYF | TGTGCCAGCACGTATGGGGGGGCGGCCTACGAGCAGTACTTC
TRBJ1-1 | . | TRBV6-5 | . | CASSYSNKGFAFF | TGTGCCAGCAGTTACTCTAACAAGGGCTTCGCTTTCTTT
TRBJ2-2 | . | TRBV5-6 | TRBD2 | CASSPIAGGSTGELFF | TGTGCCAGCAGCCCTATAGCGGGGGGGTCCACCGGGGAGCTGTTTTTT
TRBJ1-2 | . | TRBV14 | . | CASSHRAVSANYGYTF | TGTGCCAGCAGCCACCGGGCCGTTTCCGCTAACTATGGCTACACCTTC
TRBJ2-7 | . | TRBV11-2 | TRBD2 | CASSLVTSGPRGEQYF | TGTGCCAGCAGCTTAGTGACTAGCGGGCCCAGGGGCGAGCAGTACTTC
TRBJ1-6 | . | TRBV7-2 | . | CASSLSTVYNSPLHF | TGTGCCAGCAGCTTATCGACAGTCTATAATTCACCCCTCCACTTT
TRBJ2-1 | . | TRBV5-1 | TRBD2 | CASSLVGGTHNEQFF | TGCGCCAGCAGCTTGGTCGGGGGGACCCACAATGAGCAGTTCTTC
TRBJ2-3 | . | TRBV2 | TRBD1 | CASSRGTVAETDTQYF | TGTGCCAGCAGCAGAGGGACAGTCGCGGAGACAGATACGCAGTATTTT
TRBJ2-1 | . | TRBV10-3 | TRBD2 | CAIAAGGPRREQFF | TGTGCCATTGCAGCGGGGGGGCCTCGAAGGGAGCAGTTCTTC
TRBJ1-3 | . | TRBV5-1 | . | CASSLAAAPAGNTIYF | TGCGCCAGCAGCTTGGCCGCCGCCCCGGCTGGAAACACCATATATTTT
TRBJ1-5 | . | TRBV6-1 | . | CASSEGAGWGQPQHF | TGTGCCAGCAGTGAAGGGGCAGGGTGGGGTCAGCCCCAGCATTTT
TRBJ2-3 | . | TRBV7-3 | . | CASSLEAGATTYTQYF | TGTGCCAGCAGCTTAGAGGCAGGGGCGACCACATATACGCAGTATTTT
TRBJ2-1 | . | TRBV18 | TRBD1 | CASSPPLNRGVNNEQFF | TGTGCCAGCTCACCGCCCCTGAACAGGGGGGTCAACAATGAGCAGTTCTTC
TRBJ2-7 | . | TRBV4-2 | TRBD2 | CASSQDSSGGPTYEQYF | TGTGCCAGCAGCCAAGATTCGTCGGGGGGGCCTACCTACGAGCAGTACTTC
TRBJ2-5 | . | TRBV7-8 | TRBD1 | CASSPYRDRGETQYF | TGTGCCAGCAGCCCCTACCGGGACAGGGGAGAGACCCAGTACTTC
TRBJ1-3 | . | TRBV18 | . | CASSPSGHLENTIYF | TGTGCCAGCTCACCTTCGGGACATCTTGAAAACACCATATATTTT
TRBJ1-1 | few | TRBV6-1 | . | CATDRSNTEAFF | TGTGCCACCGACAGGTCGAACACTGAAGCTTTCTTT
TRBJ1-4 | . | TRBV7-8 | . | CASSLGPAATNEKLFF | TGTGCCAGCAGCTTAGGGCCAGCCGCAACTAATGAAAAACTGTTTTTT
TRBJ2-3 | . | TRBV7-7 | . | CAVGDTQYF | TGTGCGGTGGGGGATACGCAGTATTTT
TRBJ1-1 | few | TRBV25-1 | TRBD1 | CASRRWEGASEAFF | TGTGCCAGCAGGAGGTGGGAGGGGGCCTCTGAAGCTTTCTTT
TRBJ2-2 | . | TRBV7-3 | TRBD1 | CASSLGPPGTGDTGELFF | TGTGCCAGCAGCTTAGGGCCCCCCGGGACAGGGGACACCGGGGAGCTGTTTTTT
TRBJ2-6 | . | TRBV6-1 | . | CASSDRSGANVLTF | TGTGCCAGCAGTGACCGGTCTGGGGCCAACGTCCTGACTTTC
TRBJ1-2 | . | TRBV7-8 | . | CASSLVTGASGYTF | TGTGCCAGCAGCTTAGTAACGGGGGCCAGCGGCTACACCTTC
TRBJ2-4 | . | TRBV10-3 | TRBD1 | CAISESGGTGTSKNIQYF | TGTGCCATCAGTGAGTCAGGGGGGACAGGGACGTCAAAAAACATTCAGTACTTC
TRBJ2-5 | . | TRBV5-4 | . | CASSRRLRVQETQYF | TGTGCCAGCAGCAGGAGGTTGCGGGTCCAAGAGACCCAGTACTTC
TRBJ1-6 | few | TRBV6-1 | . | CASSVGNSPLHF | TGTGCCAGCAGTGTTGGGAATTCACCCCTCCACTTT
TRBJ2-1 | . | TRBV5-1 | . | CASGSSYNEQFF | TGCGCCAGCGGAAGCTCCTACAATGAGCAGTTCTTC
TRBJ1-1 | . | TRBV7-3 | TRBD1 | CASSPGTVNTEAFF | TGTGCCAGCAGCCCTGGGACAGTCAACACTGAAGCTTTCTTT
TRBJ2-4 | . | TRBV6-5 | . | CASSYSMLTGDIQYF | TGTGCCAGCAGTTACTCGATGTTAACCGGGGACATTCAGTACTTC
TRBJ1-5 | . | TRBV4-2 | . | CASSQARSNQPQHF | TGTGCCAGCAGCCAAGCCCGTAGCAATCAGCCCCAGCATTTT
TRBJ2-1 | . | TRBV6-6 | . | CASRNVRNEQFF | TGTGCCAGCAGAAATGTTAGAAATGAGCAGTTCTTC
TRBJ2-1 | . | TRBV5-6 | TRBD1 | CASSIGTGKDNEQFF | TGTGCCAGCAGCATCGGGACAGGGAAGGACAATGAGCAGTTCTTC
TRBJ1-2 | . | TRBV7-2 | . | CASSLAPRTLLYGYTF | TGTGCCAGCAGCTTAGCGCCGAGGACCTTGCTTTATGGCTACACCTTC
TRBJ1-2 | . | TRBV5-1 | TRBD1 | CASSPTDRDEIYGYTF | TGCGCCAGCAGCCCTACCGACAGGGACGAAATCTATGGCTACACCTTC
TRBJ2-7 | once | TRBV5-4 | TRBD1 | CASSPSPGQAYEQYF | TGTGCCAGCAGCCCAAGTCCTGGACAGGCCTACGAGCAGTACTTC
TRBJ1-2 | once | TRBV4-1 | TRBD1 | CASSQGTGTYGYTF | TGCGCCAGCAGCCAAGGGACAGGGACATATGGCTACACCTTC
TRBJ1-5 | . | TRBV7-2 | . | CASSLGGQPQHF | TGTGCCAGCAGCTTGGGGGGTCAGCCCCAGCATTTT
TRBJ1-2 | . | TRBV4-1 | TRBD1 | CASSQYDRGYGYTF | TGCGCCAGCAGCCAATACGACAGGGGCTATGGCTACACCTTC
TRBJ2-3 | . | TRBV5-6 | . | CASSLAHWVFTDTQYF | TGTGCCAGCAGCTTGGCGCATTGGGTTTTCACAGATACGCAGTATTTT
TRBJ1-3 | . | TRBV7-2 | . | CASSLYSGAGSGNTIYF | TGTGCCAGCAGCCTATATTCCGGGGCCGGCTCTGGAAACACCATATATTTT
TRBJ2-2 | . | TRBV11-3 | TRBD2 | CASEAYRGANTGELFF | TGTGCCAGCGAGGCTTATCGGGGGGCGAACACCGGGGAGCTGTTTTTT
TRBJ1-4 | once | TRBV5-4 | . | CASSLSTATNEKLFF | TGTGCCAGCAGCTTGTCGACAGCAACTAATGAAAAACTGTTTTTT
TRBJ2-7 | few | TRBV5-8 | . | CASSPGSSSYEQYF | TGTGCCAGCAGCCCAGGATCTAGCTCCTACGAGCAGTACTTC
TRBJ2-7 | once | TRBV4-3 | TRBD1 | CASSQDRGTAYEQYF | TGCGCCAGCAGCCAAGATAGGGGGACAGCTTACGAGCAGTACTTC
TRBJ2-5 | . | TRBV11-3 | . | CASSWTLGETQYF | TGTGCCAGCAGCTGGACCTTGGGGGAGACCCAGTACTTC
TRBJ1-1 | . | TRBV18 | TRBD1 | CASSPTGGLAAEAFF | TGTGCCAGCTCACCTACAGGGGGCCTGGCTGCTGAAGCTTTCTTT
TRBJ2-2 | . | TRBV6-1 | . | CASSEARQNTGELFF | TGTGCCAGCAGTGAAGCGCGGCAGAACACCGGGGAGCTGTTTTTT
TRBJ1-6 | . | TRBV18 | . | CASSASGTDSPLHF | TGTGCCAGCTCAGCGTCCGGGACGGATTCACCCCTCCACTTT
TRBJ2-7 | . | TRBV19 | . | CASSRGRFMEGYEQYF | TGTGCCAGTAGTAGGGGACGGTTCATGGAGGGCTACGAGCAGTACTTC